This T cell receptor (beta chain) is drawn from a study of cytomegalovirus exposure and HLA in healthy donors. Losses at the gene ends were 4 bases for V and 8 bases for J; bases not matched to a gene: 13. CDR1 and CDR2 (germline): SEHNR, FQNEAQ (reference sequence). CDR3 length equals 16 residues. Researchers ran the PCR with 60 Vbeta and 13 Jbeta primers. Generated by immunoSEQ multiplex PCR, the TCRdb table keeps only in-frame clones and is missing some. The sample lists under 150,000 clones, 65% to 80% occurring once. Sequencing input: PBMCs. The TCR sequence derives from a male donor in good health and CMV-seropositive. The gene calls are TRBV7-9 and TRBJ1-4; TRBD1 matches at 7 bases. The CDR3 bases are TGTGCCAGCAGCTCTCCCACCGGGACAGACCTGGAAAAACTGTTTTTT. The encoded protein is CASSSPTGTDLEKLFF.